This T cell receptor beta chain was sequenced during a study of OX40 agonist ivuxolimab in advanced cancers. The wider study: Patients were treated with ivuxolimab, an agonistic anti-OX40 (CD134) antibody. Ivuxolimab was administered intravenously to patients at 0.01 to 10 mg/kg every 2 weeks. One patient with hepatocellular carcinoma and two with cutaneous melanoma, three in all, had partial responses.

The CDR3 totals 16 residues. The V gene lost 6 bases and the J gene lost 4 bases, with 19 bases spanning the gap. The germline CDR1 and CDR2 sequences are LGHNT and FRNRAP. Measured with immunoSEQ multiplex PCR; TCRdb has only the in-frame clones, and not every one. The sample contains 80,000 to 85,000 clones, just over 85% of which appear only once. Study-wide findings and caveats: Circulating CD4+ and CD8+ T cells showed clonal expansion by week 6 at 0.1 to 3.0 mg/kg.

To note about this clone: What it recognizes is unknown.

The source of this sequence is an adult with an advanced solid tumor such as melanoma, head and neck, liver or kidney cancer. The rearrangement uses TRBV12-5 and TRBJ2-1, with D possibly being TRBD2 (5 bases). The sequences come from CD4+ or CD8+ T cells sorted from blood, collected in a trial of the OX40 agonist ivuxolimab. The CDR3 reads CASGSWTGNSYNEQFF. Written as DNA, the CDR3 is TGTGCTAGTGGCTCCTGGACGGGGAACTCTTACAATGAGCAGTTCTTC.